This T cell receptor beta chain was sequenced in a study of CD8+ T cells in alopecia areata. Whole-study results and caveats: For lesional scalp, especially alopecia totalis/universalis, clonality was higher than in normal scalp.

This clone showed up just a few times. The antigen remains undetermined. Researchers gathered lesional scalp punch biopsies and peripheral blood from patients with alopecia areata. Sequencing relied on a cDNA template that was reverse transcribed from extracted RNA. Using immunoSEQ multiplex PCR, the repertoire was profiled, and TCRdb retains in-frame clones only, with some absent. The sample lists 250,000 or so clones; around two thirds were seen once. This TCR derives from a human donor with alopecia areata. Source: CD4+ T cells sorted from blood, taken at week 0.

CDR3 nucleotide sequence: TGTGCCAGCAGCCGTCAGGGAGGTCGGTACAATGAGCAGTTCTTC. Protein: CASSRQGGRYNEQFF. The chain joins TRBV7-3 to TRBJ2-1; D is perhaps TRBD2 (6 bases). The germline CDR1 and CDR2 sequences are SGHTA and FQGTGA. V lost 5 bases, J lost 4 bases, and 15 bases lay in between. The CDR3 extends over 15 amino acids. Full variable domain (missing parts from reference TRBV7-3 and TRBJ2-1): GAGVSQTPSNKVTEKGKYVELRCDPISGHTALYWYRQSLGQGPEFLIYFQGTGAADDSGLPNDRFFAVRPEGSVSTLKIQRTERGDSAVYLCASSRQGGRYNEQFFGPGTRLTVL.